This section outlines one T cell receptor (beta chain) sequence together with its context. Its target antigen remains unknown. Within one base of it there is no much larger clone, and no base qualities were kept. Trimming removed 4 bases from V and 0 bases from J, leaving 13 bases between the germline ends. Inclusive of the bounding cysteine and phenylalanine, the CDR3 is 16 residues long. The entry retains the CDR3 DNA only, 48 bases that are in frame from base 1. The record originates from a study of graft-versus-host responses after intestinal transplantation (dated by TCRdb to about 2021). About the full investigation: The transplants that recipients received were multivisceral, liver-intestinal, or isolated intestinal. Every recipient was given anti-thymocyte globulin induction, then maintenance tacrolimus and steroids for around three years. To identify alloreactive clones, pre-transplant mixed lymphocyte reaction products were sequenced and compared with unstimulated pre-transplant donor and recipient T cells. After intestinal transplantation, graft-versus-host and host-versus-graft alloreactive T cell clones in the graft, circulation and bone marrow were tracked using bulk TCR-beta CDR3 sequencing. The cohort enrolled some 23 intestinal transplant recipients, one of whom was a retransplant, and a few patients without pretransplant specimens were excluded. Donor T cell macrochimerism was defined as a peak of at least 4% donor T cells among recipient peripheral blood mononuclear cells. Samples from a few later patients were sequenced in-house on an Illumina MiSeq with MiXCR processing rather than by the commercial service.

Libraries were made using the immunoSEQ multiplex PCR assay. For most patients, genomic DNA was isolated with the Qiagen DNeasy Blood and Tissue Kit and sent frozen to Adaptive Biotechnologies for TCR sequencing. Adaptive Biotechnologies carried out high-throughput TCR-beta CDR3 sequencing of genomic DNA for most patients. Concerning the study's data processing: TCR sequencing data for roughly 20 patients were retrieved from Adaptive's ImmunoSEQ software; three other patients were processed with MiXCR and VDJtools. CD4 versus CD8 sorting errors were corrected by removing sequences found in both subsets at a frequency ratio below 5:1. CDR3 nucleotide sequences shared between donor and recipient were removed because the origin of such sequences could not be assigned. To count as alloreactive, a clone needed at least 2-fold expansion over unstimulated cells and a minimum CFSE-low frequency of 0.002% (template counts) or 0.001% (read counts). A clone was considered mappable if detected in the sequenced pre-transplant spleen, lymph node, or MLR CFSE-low populations of the donor or recipient. Cumulative frequency of alloreactive clones was calculated as a percentage of all sequences weighted by copy number. Not all clones reach the TCRdb copy of this immuneACCESS table, which keeps in-frame sequences only. Checked studies attribute under half of the gap to unresolved V genes and leave the rest unexplained. The V and J calls and the clone size are those of that table, but D and trimming were determined from the DNA. The sample table holds tens of thousands of clones, of which more than 85% were seen once. Of the sample, over 0.4% falls within the top ten clones.

Study-level results and caveats: Early after transplant, declines in HvG clones were associated with peak levels of circulating GvH clones. The relatively low number and heterogeneity of intestinal transplant patients limited the conclusions. GvH clones were detected in recipient bone marrow, and some appeared earlier in ileal mucosa or blood, consistent with an intestinal mucosal origin. In the allografts of patients with donor T cell macrochimerism, GvH to HvG T cell clonal ratios were high.

What this sample's time point label stands for: cells obtained before transplantation from donor or recipient. CD3+CD4+ and CD3+CD8+ populations were FACS-sorted from unstimulated pre-transplant donor and recipient cells taken from spleen or lymph nodes. This clonotype originated in a human donor who received an intestinal transplant. The V and J segments used are TRBV23-1 and TRBJ1-3; matching of 6 bases hints at TRBD1 as the D gene. TRBV23-1 is annotated as an ORF whose role is uncertain. Here the sequenced sample was unstimulated CD8+ T cells sorted from spleen or lymph node cells, taken before intestinal transplant. The CDR3 sequence is CASSRTTGRSGNTIYF. The bases are TGCGCCAGCAGTCGAACGACAGGACGCTCTGGAAACACCATATATTTT.